This TCR beta chain was identified in a study of cytomegalovirus exposure and HLA in healthy donors. V lost 4 bases, J lost 2 bases, and 6 bases stayed unmatched. The CDR3 has 15 amino acids. Germline lookup yields CDR1 LNHDA and CDR2 SQIVND (reference sequence). PCR was performed using 60 Vbeta and 13 Jbeta primers. The protocol was immunoSEQ multiplex PCR, while the TCRdb copy is restricted to in-frame clones and leaves out a portion. The sample has some 120,000 clones. J is TRBJ2-7 and V is TRBV19; 9 positions agree with TRBD1. Sample: PBMCs. This clonotype was obtained from a man aged 18 to 29 in good health and CMV-seronegative. The CDR3 protein is CASSRQGEKPYEQYF. CDR3 DNA sequence: TGTGCCAGTAGTAGACAGGGGGAGAAACCCTACGAGCAGTACTTC.